The entry that follows covers one T cell receptor (beta chain) sequence. Its matching antigen is unknown. This CDR3 has 16 amino acids. Trimming cost V 4 bases and J 5 bases; bases outside gene matches: 10. Germline V lookup: CDR1 SGHRS, CDR2 YFSETQ. The data were taken from a study of shared clonotypes between healthy human individuals. Using immunoSEQ multiplex PCR, the repertoire was profiled, and TCRdb retains in-frame clones only, with some absent. The table lists approximately 2.1 million clones, 85% to 95% of them singletons, with roughly 0.36% in the top ten. Regarding the study as a whole: Sorted-subset samples were not fully sequenced, rarefaction indicated. The sharing of approximately 5.1% of naive CD4 clonotypes was seen across a few donors. Represented diversity (both genetic and exposure-history) was limited by the small number of donors.

The TCR was taken from a man younger than 30 in good health. Some clones in this sample may be carry-over from other donors' samples. This chain uses TRBV5-1 with TRBJ2-1; 9 bases match TRBD2. The specimen sequenced was naive CD4+ T cells from PBMCs. Subset defined: CD45RA+ positively selected. Here the CDR3 DNA reads TGCGCCAGCAGCCTGCTTCCTAGCGGGATCGACAATGAGCAGTTCTTC. Residues: CASSLLPSGIDNEQFF.